A single sample is the source of the 22 T cell receptor beta chains below, sequenced in a study of T cells in Graves' hyperthyroidism and ophthalmopathy (dated by TCRdb to about 2019). Library creation used multiplex PCR. TCRdb records Illumina HiSeq 2000 as the sequencer. Amplification of TCR beta CDR3 regions was carried out from RNA transcripts. A first-round RT-PCR of the TCR CDR3 used the HTBI primer set with the Qiagen OneStep RT-PCR kit. TCRdb reprocessed the public reads (quality trimming at Q25 with fastp, clone calling with MiXCR) and kept in-frame beta chains. A single entry per CDR3 protein holds the most common genes and DNA from its merged rows. The sample table holds approximately 590,000 distinct CDR3 sequences, of which 15% to 19% were seen once. In total, the top ten clones hold about 7% of the sample. Specimen: blood. These receptors all come from a woman in her twenties or thirties with Graves' hyperthyroidism.

The genes are TRBV12-3 or TRBV12-4 and TRBJ2-1; perhaps TRBD1 as D (5 bases). This CDR3 has 14 amino acids. Trimming took 1 base from V and 3 from J, leaving 7 bases between them. CDR3 sequence reads: CASSLVDSYNEQFF. Here the CDR3 DNA reads TGTGCCAGCAGTTTAGTAGACAGCTACAATGAGCAGTTCTTC.

This clonotype was picked up many times. The V call is TRBV5-1, the J call TRBJ2-7; a weak D match, TRBD1 (6 bases). This CDR3 is 15 amino acids long. Trimming left V 4 bases short and J 0 bases short, with 14 bases between. The germline gives CDR1 SGHRS, CDR2 YFSETQ. The CDR3 loop is CASSPDRAPSYEQYF. CDR3 DNA sequence: TGCGCCAGCAGCCCGGACAGAGCTCCCTCCTACGAGCAGTACTTC.

This clonotype was seen repeatedly, ten times or more. The chain employs TRBV5-8 and TRBJ1-2, with D possibly being TRBD1 (5 bases). V was clipped by 3 bases and J by 3 bases, with 12 bases between them. This CDR3 contains 14 residues. Germline V lookup: CDR1 SGHTS, CDR2 YDEGEE. CDR3 sequence reads: CASSWGVEDYGYTF. DNA for the CDR3: TGTGCCAGCAGCTGGGGGGTCGAGGACTATGGCTACACCTTC.

This clonotype was counted many times. V is TRBV30 and J is TRBJ1-1; D gene uncertain. The CDR3 is 13 residues long. The germline V and J ends were trimmed by 2 bases and 1 base, with 8 bases remaining between them. Per germline, CDR1 GTSNPN and CDR2 SVGIG (reference sequence). This chain's CDR3 is CAWSKQRNTEAFF. For the CDR3, the DNA is TGTGCCTGGAGTAAACAGAGGAACACTGAAGCTTTCTTT.

This clonotype was detected many times. The chain uses TRBV9 and TRBJ2-3; 7 bases are a match to TRBD1. The J segment lost 2 bases and the V segment lost 5 bases, leaving 11 bases of the junction unmatched. This CDR3 contains 16 residues. Germline V gene lookup returns CDR1 SGDLS and CDR2 YYNGEE. The CDR3 bases are TGTGCCAGCAGAGGCGGACAGGCCAAAGACACAGATACGCAGTATTTT. Amino acid sequence: CASRGGQAKDTDTQYF. Full variable domain (remainder filled in from reference TRBV9 and TRBJ2-3): DSGVTQTPKHLITATGQRVTLRCSPRSGDLSVYWYQQSLDQGLQFLIQYYNGEERAKGNILERFSAQQFPDLHSELNLSSLELGDSALYFCASRGGQAKDTDTQYFGPGTRLTVL.

A remark on this clonotype: Because the CDR3 is missing its conserved closing phenylalanine or tryptophan, this is likely a read error. The genes are TRBV12-3 or TRBV12-4 and TRBJ1-2; D ambiguous. Trimming left V 1 base short and J 5 bases short, with 8 bases between. The CDR3 length is 13 residues. CDR3 bases: TGTGCCAGCAGTTTAGTGGGATTTTATGGCTACACCCTC. It yields the protein CASSLVGFYGYTL.

This clonotype has a handful of counts. The V and J genes are TRBV3-1 and TRBJ2-2; the match to TRBD2 covers 8 bases. Losses at the gene ends were 7 bases for V and 1 base for J; bases not matched to a gene: 8. Germline V gene lookup returns CDR1 LGHDT and CDR2 YNNKEL (reference sequence). This CDR3 is built from 16 residues. CDR3: CASTHRLAGNTGELFF. CDR3 DNA: TGTGCCAGCACCCACCGGCTAGCGGGGAACACCGGGGAGCTGTTTTTT.

The sample holds many counts of this clonotype. The CDR3 spells CASSLVLAGYNEQFF. The CDR3 DNA reads as TGCGCCAGCAGCTTGGTACTAGCGGGCTACAATGAGCAGTTCTTC. This rearrangement joins TRBV5-1 to TRBJ2-1; 9 bases fit TRBD2. With V trimmed by 0 bases and J by 3 bases, 1 base remained unmatched. This CDR3 has 15 residues. Germline lookup yields CDR1 SGHRS and CDR2 YFSETQ.

The chain uses TRBV9 and TRBJ2-1; D remains ambiguous. The CDR3 loop spans 14 amino acids. Looked up from germline, CDR1 is SGDLS and CDR2 is YYNGEE. The V and J ends lost 2 bases and 6 bases respectively, with 12 bases between them. The chain's CDR3 is CASSVFPDVNEQFF. The CDR3 DNA follows: TGTGCCAGCAGCGTTTTTCCAGATGTCAATGAGCAGTTCTTC.

This clonotype was observed a single time. The chain combines TRBV19 with TRBJ2-2, with D possibly TRBD2 on 5 matching bases. V shed 3 bases and J shed 5 bases, with 16 bases lying between them. Germline V gene data show CDR1 as LNHDA and CDR2 as SQIVND (reference sequence). This CDR3 spans 16 amino acids. Written as DNA, the CDR3 is TGTGCCAGTAGTATCATTTCGGGGAGAGGAACCGGGGAGCTGTTTTTT. Its protein product is CASSIISGRGTGELFF.

This clonotype has just a few counts. This sequence joins TRBV6-1 and TRBJ2-3; D unresolved. Germline V gene sequence: CDR1 MNHNS, CDR2 SASEGT. The CDR3 consists of 15 residues. V was cut by 3 bases and J by 1 base, with 11 bases left in between. CDR3 region: CASSEAGHGTDTQYF. DNA of the CDR3: TGTGCCAGCAGTGAGGCTGGGCACGGCACAGATACGCAGTATTTT.

This clonotype was counted many times. The gene calls are TRBV7-9 and TRBJ2-1; 11 bases are shared with TRBD1. CDR3 size: 13 residues. Unmatched junction bases numbered 1, after V lost 10 bases and J lost 2 bases. Germline V lookup: CDR1 SEHNR, CDR2 FQNEAQ (reference sequence). CDR3 loop: CATGQGAYNEQFF. The CDR3 nucleotides read TGTGCCACGGGACAGGGGGCCTACAATGAGCAGTTCTTC. Combining the CDR3 with reference TRBV7-9 and TRBJ2-1 gives the whole variable domain DTGVSQNPRHKITKRGQNVTFRCDPISEHNRLYWYRQTLGQGPEFLTYFQNEAQLEKSRLLSDRFSAERPKGSFSTLEIQRTEQGDSAMYLCATGQGAYNEQFFGPGTRLTVL.

The table lists this clonotype with a few counts. The chain recombines TRBV10-1 with TRBJ2-2; no clear D. Germline V CDR1 and CDR2: WNHNN, SYGVQD (reference sequence). The CDR3 sequence is 12 residues long. V was cut by 0 bases and J by 15 bases, with 11 bases left in between. The CDR3 DNA is TGCGCCAGCAGTGAGTCGCTCCGTCCGTTGTTTTTT. This translates into CASSESLRPLFF.

This clonotype was detected a few times. The chain links TRBV4-1 to TRBJ2-7; maybe TRBD1 (6 bases). The CDR3 has 18 amino acids. Trimming shortened V by 2 bases and J by 1 base, and 21 bases separated the two germline ends. Germline V CDR1 and CDR2: MGHRA, YSYEKL. CDR3: CASSQRGSIEGVSYEQYF. The CDR3 DNA sequence: TGCGCCAGCAGCCAAAGGGGGTCGATCGAGGGTGTTTCCTACGAGCAGTACTTC.

This clonotype has only a few counts. Possible read error: a much larger clone is one base away. V gene TRBV2 combines with J gene TRBJ2-7; possible D gene TRBD2, 6 bases. The ends were cut back, 6 bases at V and 3 bases at J, with 12 bases in the middle. Germline V gene data show CDR1 as SNHLY and CDR2 as FYNNEI. The CDR3 spans 13 residues. Here the CDR3 DNA reads TGTGCCAGCAGCAGGGAGGCCCGCTACGAGCAGTACTTC. This gives the protein CASSREARYEQYF.

This clonotype was observed at least ten times. The rearrangement uses TRBV11-1 and TRBJ2-7; 8 bases are shared with TRBD1. Germline loops: CDR1 SGHAT, CDR2 FQDESV (reference sequence). Unmatched junction bases numbered 4, after V lost 2 bases and J lost 1 base. The CDR3 length is 15 residues. CDR3 coding DNA: TGTGCCAGCAGCTTAAATCAGGGGGCGTCCTACGAGCAGTACTTC. Protein product: CASSLNQGASYEQYF.

This clonotype was found a few times. The chain is built from TRBV6-5 and TRBJ2-5, with TRBD1 as a possible D gene (5 bases). The V gene's germline CDR1 is MNHEY and CDR2 SVGAGI. The V and J ends lost 0 bases and 4 bases respectively, with 15 bases between them. The CDR3 has 16 residues. The CDR3 DNA follows: TGTGCCAGCAGTTACTCGCGGTCGCAGGGTTCAGAGACCCAGTACTTC. Residues: CASSYSRSQGSETQYF.

This chain uses TRBV19 with TRBJ1-4, with 9 bases aligning to TRBD1. Germline CDR1 reads LNHDA; CDR2 reads SQIVND (reference sequence). The CDR3 sequence is 14 residues long. Losses at the gene ends were 4 bases for V and 6 bases for J; bases not matched to a gene: 3. CDR3 residues: CASSTGTGHEKLFF. CDR3 in DNA: TGTGCCAGTAGTACCGGGACAGGGCATGAAAAACTGTTTTTT.

This clonotype was observed at least ten times. The V gene is TRBV6-1, the J gene TRBJ2-2; 9 bases are a match to TRBD2. V lost 7 bases to trimming and J lost 5 bases; unmatched junction nucleotides: 14. The length of the CDR3 is 17 residues. The germline V gene has CDR1 MNHNS and CDR2 SASEGT. DNA for the CDR3: TGTGCCAGCACCTCAATGGGCGGGAGGGCCCGGACCGGGGAGCTGTTTTTT. Translated: CASTSMGGRARTGELFF.

This clonotype was detected ten times or more. Written as DNA, the CDR3 is TGCAGCGTCGAACCGGGACAGGGGCGAGGAGCAGATACGCAGTATTTT. Its translation: CSVEPGQGRGADTQYF. V gene TRBV29-1 combines with J gene TRBJ2-3; 10 positions agree with TRBD1. The CDR3 length is 16 residues. Germline V lookup: CDR1 SQVTM, CDR2 ANQGSEA. Unmatched junction bases numbered 13, after V lost 6 bases and J lost 4 bases.

The J gene is TRBJ2-7, the V gene TRBV5-1; D is tentatively TRBD1 or TRBD2 (5 bases each). Germline values: CDR1 SGHRS, CDR2 YFSETQ. There are 13 residues in the CDR3. Trimming removed 0 bases from V and 7 bases from J, with 11 bases in between. In nucleotides, the CDR3 is TGCGCCAGCAGCTTGGAGAGGGGATGGGAGCAGTACTTC. Its translation: CASSLERGWEQYF.

This sequence joins TRBV6-1 and TRBJ2-7; 9 positions match TRBD1. There are 16 residues in the CDR3. The J segment lost 0 bases and the V segment lost 5 bases, leaving 8 bases of the junction unmatched. The germline V gene encodes CDR1 MNHNS and CDR2 SASEGT. Here the CDR3 reads CASSPTTGGSSYEQYF. In nucleotides, the CDR3 is TGTGCCAGCAGTCCTACTACAGGGGGCAGCTCCTACGAGCAGTACTTC.